What follows are 11 T cell receptor beta chains derived from one specimen sequenced in a study of graft-versus-host responses after intestinal transplantation. Some clones are missing from TCRdb's copy, which holds only in-frame ones; the method was immunoSEQ multiplex PCR. The profile shows about 8,900 clones, roughly 29% of them singletons. Responders (around 200,000, CFSE-labeled) met around 200,000 stimulators that were irradiated and violet-dye-labeled. The source material was alloreactive CD8+ T cells from a mixed lymphocyte reaction culture, sampled before transplantation. The subset: CFSE-low proliferating T cells sorted from approximately 6-day pre-transplant mixed lymphocyte reaction (GvH or HvG direction). The receptors were gathered from a human patient who was an organ donor for intestinal transplantation.

The chain couples TRBV27 to TRBJ2-7, with D perhaps TRBD1 (6 bases). The V end was cut by 5 bases, the J end by 3 bases, with 17 bases between. There are 15 residues in the CDR3. Germline CDR1 is MNHEY and CDR2 is SMNVEV (reference sequence). The CDR3 DNA follows: TGTGCCAGCAGTCCTTTACCAGGGGTTGGCTACGAGCAGTACTTC. This sequence encodes CASSPLPGVGYEQYF.

The chain uses TRBV5-4 and TRBJ1-2, with D unclear. CDR3 size: 15 residues. With 7 bases removed from V and 4 bases from J, the gap between germline ends came to 20 bases. Germline CDR1 and CDR2: SGHNT and YYREEE (reference sequence). CDR3 region: CASCGIPGKTYGYTF. The CDR3 DNA follows: TGTGCCAGCTGTGGTATACCAGGAAAGACCTATGGCTACACCTTC.

The chain links TRBV7-2 to TRBJ2-2, with D unclear. The CDR3 has 13 residues. Germline V gene sequence: CDR1 SGHTA, CDR2 FQGNSA. V lost 5 bases, J lost 2 bases, and 6 bases lay in between. The CDR3 DNA follows: TGTGCCAGCAGCCCGCTCAACACCGGGGAGCTGTTTTTT. Its translation is CASSPLNTGELFF.

This clone is classed as large. This rearrangement joins TRBV7-6 to TRBJ2-7; D possibly corresponds to TRBD2 (6 bases). Germline V lookup: CDR1 SGHVS, CDR2 FNYEAQ. The CDR3 totals 14 residues. Trimming took off 4 bases at V and 3 bases at J, with 13 bases between the two ends. CDR3 sequence (DNA): TGTGCCAGCAGCTCCAGCGGGCTCGTCTACGAGCAGTACTTC. Translated: CASSSSGLVYEQYF. The whole variable domain, remainder taken from reference TRBV7-6 and TRBJ2-7, is GAGVSQSPRYKVTKRGQDVALRCDPISGHVSLYWYRQALGQGPEFLTYFNYEAQQDKSGLPNDRFSAERPEGSISTLTIQRTEQRDSAMYRCASSSSGLVYEQYFGPGTRLTVT.

Regarding this clone: The junction and the germline gene differ at one end; a read error may be behind it. The chain is built from TRBV11-2 and TRBJ1-5, with 9 nucleotides matching TRBD1. Germline-derived CDR1 and CDR2 are SGHAT and FQNNGV. The CDR3 covers 12 residues. The CDR3 DNA follows: TGTGCCAGCAGCGAAGGGGACAGGGTAGTGAATTTT. This encodes CASSEGDRVVNF.

This clone has more than one count but fewer than ten. This may arise from a read error, as a much more abundant clone is one base away. The chain uses TRBV27 and TRBJ2-3, with D perhaps assigned TRBD1 or TRBD2 (5 bases each). The germline CDR1 and CDR2 sequences are MNHEY and SMNVEV (reference sequence). The CDR3 extends over 14 amino acids. The CDR3 reads CACSLGRGTDTQYF. CDR3 bases: TGTGCCTGCAGTTTGGGACGGGGCACAGATACGCAGTATTTT.

This chain connects TRBV7-6 to TRBJ2-5; the match to TRBD2 covers 12 bases. V was pared by 0 bases and J by 1 base, with 3 bases of the junction left unmatched. This CDR3 has 17 amino acids. Germline CDR1 reads SGHVS; CDR2 reads FNYEAQ. The chain's CDR3 is CASSLALAGGRQETQYF. As DNA, the CDR3 is TGTGCCAGCAGCTTAGCCCTAGCGGGGGGGCGCCAAGAGACCCAGTACTTC.

This clone was seen more than once but under ten times. The gene calls are TRBV5-1 and TRBJ2-5, with 10 bases identical to TRBD1. The closer fit of TRBJ2-7 to the DNA end suggests the J call may be wrong. Germline CDR1 reads SGHRS; CDR2 reads YFSETQ. The CDR3 runs to 14 residues. The CDR3 loop reads CASSLGQGAYEQYF. As DNA, the CDR3 is TGCGCCAGCAGCTTGGGACAGGGGGCGTACGAGCAGTACTTC.

This clone is large. J is TRBJ2-3 and V is TRBV5-6; maybe TRBD1 (5 bases). Germline values: CDR1 SGHDT, CDR2 YYEEEE. The CDR3 contains 14 residues. V gave up 1 base and J gave up 2 bases, with 8 bases separating them. The CDR3 bases are TGTGCCAGCAGCTTGCTTGGGGCCACAGATACGCAGTATTTT. This sequence encodes CASSLLGATDTQYF.

A remark on this clone: This may arise from a read error, as a much more abundant clone is one base away. The rearrangement links TRBV6-5 to TRBJ2-7; the D is unclear. CDR1 is MNHEY and CDR2 is SVGAGI in the germline V gene. The CDR3 has 13 amino acids. V lost 8 bases and J 2 bases, leaving 13 bases between the germline ends. The CDR3 here is CASGSVMPYEQYF. Here the CDR3 DNA reads TGTGCCAGCGGATCAGTGATGCCCTACGAGCAGTACTTC.

A few counts support this clone. A much larger clone lies a single base off, so this may be a read error. CDR3: CASSLGQPYEQYF. As DNA, the CDR3 is TGTGCCAGCAGTTTGGGACAGCCCTACGAGCAGTACTTC. V and J are TRBV6-6 and TRBJ2-7, with 7 bases identical to TRBD1. The length of the CDR3 is 13 residues. Looked up from germline, CDR1 is MNHNY and CDR2 is SVGAGI (reference sequence). Trimming at V came to 4 bases and at J to 2 bases, leaving 2 bases not matched to a gene.